This T cell receptor (beta chain) stems from a study of T cells in Graves' hyperthyroidism and ophthalmopathy. Study results and limitations: Most clonotypes expanded in the thyroid (above 0.001) were also present in blood.

Amplification of TCR beta CDR3 regions was performed using RNA transcripts as template. The TCR CDR3 first-round RT-PCR relied on the HTBI primer set. In TCRdb, the multiplex PCR reads were re-called with MiXCR into one record per CDR3 protein. The table includes 410,000 or so distinct CDR3 sequences, roughly 14% detected once. There are many counts of this clonotype. Its matching antigen is unknown. Each ophthalmopathy patient scored at least 3 on the Clinical Activity Score and at least 4 on NOSPECS grade, with duration under 3 months. Not enrolled were patients with uncontrolled infection, other autoimmune disease, pregnancy or lactation. Diagnoses rested on clinical symptoms, serum thyroxine and TRAb, thyroid ultrasound and orbital computed tomography. This CDR3 has 15 amino acids. Germline CDR1 is SGHAT and CDR2 is FQNNGV. V dropped 5 bases and J dropped 1 base, with 13 bases sitting between them.

The sequenced sample consisted of blood. The chain joins TRBV11-2 to TRBJ2-3, with D unresolved. This sequence originates from a man in his late teens or twenties with Graves' ophthalmopathy. The CDR3, as DNA: TGTGCCAGCAGCCCGTCCGGCTCCGGCACAGATACGCAGTATTTT. Its protein is CASSPSGSGTDTQYF.